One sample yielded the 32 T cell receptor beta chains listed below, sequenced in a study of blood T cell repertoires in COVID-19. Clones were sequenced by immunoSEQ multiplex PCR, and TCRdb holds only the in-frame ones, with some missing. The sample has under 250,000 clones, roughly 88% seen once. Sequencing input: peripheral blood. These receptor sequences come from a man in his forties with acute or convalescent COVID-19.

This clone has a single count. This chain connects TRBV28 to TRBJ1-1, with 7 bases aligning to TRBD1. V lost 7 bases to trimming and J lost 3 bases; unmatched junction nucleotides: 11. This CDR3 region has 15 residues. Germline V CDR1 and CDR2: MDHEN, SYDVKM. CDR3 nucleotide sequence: TGTGCCAGCACCGGGACAGCTACGTTGGACACTGAAGCTTTCTTT. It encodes CASTGTATLDTEAFF.

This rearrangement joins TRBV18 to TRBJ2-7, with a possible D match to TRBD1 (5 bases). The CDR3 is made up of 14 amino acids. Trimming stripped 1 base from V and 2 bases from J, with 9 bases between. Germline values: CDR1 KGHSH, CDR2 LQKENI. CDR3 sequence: CASSPLQGPYEQYF. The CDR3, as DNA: TGTGCCAGCTCACCACTCCAGGGCCCCTACGAGCAGTACTTC.

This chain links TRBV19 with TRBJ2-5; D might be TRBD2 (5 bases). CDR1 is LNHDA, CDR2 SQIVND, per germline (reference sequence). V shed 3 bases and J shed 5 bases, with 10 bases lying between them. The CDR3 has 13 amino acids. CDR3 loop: CASSMRPGETQYF. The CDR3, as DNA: TGTGCCAGTAGTATGAGGCCGGGGGAGACCCAGTACTTC.

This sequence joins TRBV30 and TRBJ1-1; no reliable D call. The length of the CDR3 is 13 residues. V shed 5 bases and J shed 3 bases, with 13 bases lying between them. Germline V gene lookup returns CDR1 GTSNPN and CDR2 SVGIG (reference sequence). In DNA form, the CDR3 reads TGTGCCTGGGACCTCGGTCGGGACACTGAAGCTTTCTTT. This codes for CAWDLGRDTEAFF.

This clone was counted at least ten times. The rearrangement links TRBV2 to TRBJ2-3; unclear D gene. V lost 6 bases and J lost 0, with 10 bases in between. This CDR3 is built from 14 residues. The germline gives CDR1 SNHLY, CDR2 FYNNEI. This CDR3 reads CASRATGSTDTQYF. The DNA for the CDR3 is TGTGCCAGCAGGGCGACGGGTAGCACAGATACGCAGTATTTT.

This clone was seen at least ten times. The DNA of the CDR3 is TGTGCCAGCGGAACACAGGGATTCGAGGGCTACACCTTC. It yields the protein CASGTQGFEGYTF. The V gene is TRBV6-5, the J gene TRBJ1-2; tentative D call: TRBD1 (6 bases). The CDR3 runs 13 residues. Trimming pared 8 bases from V and 8 bases from J, leaving 18 bases between. Germline lookup yields CDR1 MNHEY and CDR2 SVGAGI.

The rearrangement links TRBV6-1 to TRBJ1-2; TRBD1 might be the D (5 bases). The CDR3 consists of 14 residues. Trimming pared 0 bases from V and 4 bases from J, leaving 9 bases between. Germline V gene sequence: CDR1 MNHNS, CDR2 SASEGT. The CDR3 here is CASSEAGGGYGYTF. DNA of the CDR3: TGTGCCAGCAGTGAAGCCGGGGGGGGCTATGGCTACACCTTC.

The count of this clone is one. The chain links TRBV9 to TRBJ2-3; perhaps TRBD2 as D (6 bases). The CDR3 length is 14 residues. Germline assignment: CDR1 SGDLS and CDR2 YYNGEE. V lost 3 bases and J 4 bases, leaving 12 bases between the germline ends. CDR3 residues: CASSANPSADTQYF. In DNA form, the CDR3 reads TGTGCCAGCAGCGCGAACCCTAGCGCAGATACGCAGTATTTT.

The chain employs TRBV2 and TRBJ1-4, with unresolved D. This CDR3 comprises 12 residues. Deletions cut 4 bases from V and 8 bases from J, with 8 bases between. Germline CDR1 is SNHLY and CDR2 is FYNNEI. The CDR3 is CASSGGLEKLFF. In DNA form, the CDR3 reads TGTGCCAGCAGTGGTGGACTAGAAAAACTGTTTTTT.

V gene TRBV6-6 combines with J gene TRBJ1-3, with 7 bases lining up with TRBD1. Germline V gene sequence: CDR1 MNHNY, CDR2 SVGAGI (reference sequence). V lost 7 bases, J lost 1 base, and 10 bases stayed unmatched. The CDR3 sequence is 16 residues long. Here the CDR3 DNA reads TGTGCCAGCACCCCCGTGTCGGGACAGTCTGGAAACACCATATATTTT. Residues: CASTPVSGQSGNTIYF.

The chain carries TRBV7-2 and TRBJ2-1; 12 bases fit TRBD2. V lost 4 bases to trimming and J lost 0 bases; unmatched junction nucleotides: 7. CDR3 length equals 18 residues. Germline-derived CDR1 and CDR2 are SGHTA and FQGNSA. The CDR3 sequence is CASSSKGLAGSSYNEQFF. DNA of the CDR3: TGTGCCAGCAGCTCTAAGGGACTAGCGGGCAGCTCCTACAATGAGCAGTTCTTC.

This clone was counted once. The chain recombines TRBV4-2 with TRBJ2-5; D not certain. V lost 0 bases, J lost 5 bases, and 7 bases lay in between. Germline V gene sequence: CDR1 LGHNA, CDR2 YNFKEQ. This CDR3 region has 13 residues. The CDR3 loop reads CASSQDIGETQYF. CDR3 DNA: TGTGCCAGCAGCCAAGATATCGGGGAGACCCAGTACTTC.

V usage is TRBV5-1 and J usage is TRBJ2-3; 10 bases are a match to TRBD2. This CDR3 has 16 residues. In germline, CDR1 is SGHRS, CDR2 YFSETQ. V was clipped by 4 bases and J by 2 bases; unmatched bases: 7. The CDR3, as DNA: TGCGCCAGCAGCGAACCCAGCGGGAGGGCCACAGATACGCAGTATTTT. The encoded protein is CASSEPSGRATDTQYF. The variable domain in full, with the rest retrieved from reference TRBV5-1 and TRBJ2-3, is KAGVTQTPRYLIKTRGQQVTLSCSPISGHRSVSWYQQTPGQGLQFLFEYFSETQRNKGNFPGRFSGRQFSNSRSEMNVSTLELGDSALYLCASSEPSGRATDTQYFGPGTRLTVL.

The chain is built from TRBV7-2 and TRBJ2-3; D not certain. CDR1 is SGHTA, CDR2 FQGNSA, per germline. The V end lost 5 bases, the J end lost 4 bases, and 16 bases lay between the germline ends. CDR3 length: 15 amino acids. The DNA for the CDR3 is TGTGCCAGCAGCCCCTCCCGCATCGGGTCAGATACGCAGTATTTT. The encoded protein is CASSPSRIGSDTQYF.

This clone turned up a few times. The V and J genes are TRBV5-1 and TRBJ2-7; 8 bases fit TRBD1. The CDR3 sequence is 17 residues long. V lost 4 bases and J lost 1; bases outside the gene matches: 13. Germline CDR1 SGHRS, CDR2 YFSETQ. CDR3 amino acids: CASSRDVGQGSSYEQYF. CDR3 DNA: TGCGCCAGCAGCAGGGACGTTGGACAGGGATCTTCCTACGAGCAGTACTTC.

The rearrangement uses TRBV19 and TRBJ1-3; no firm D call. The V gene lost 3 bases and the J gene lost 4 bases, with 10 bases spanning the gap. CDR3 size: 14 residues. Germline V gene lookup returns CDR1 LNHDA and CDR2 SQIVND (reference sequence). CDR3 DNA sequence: TGTGCCAGTAGTATGAGCTTTCTGGGAAACACCATATATTTT. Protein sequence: CASSMSFLGNTIYF.

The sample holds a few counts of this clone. CDR3 in amino acids: CASSQVFGGMAGELFF. CDR3 DNA sequence: TGCGCCAGCAGCCAAGTCTTTGGGGGGATGGCCGGGGAGCTGTTTTTT. This rearrangement joins TRBV4-1 to TRBJ2-2; D is possibly TRBD2 (6 bases). This CDR3 region has 16 residues. V was shortened by 1 base and J by 6 bases, with 15 bases between the two germline ends. In germline, CDR1 is MGHRA, CDR2 YSYEKL.

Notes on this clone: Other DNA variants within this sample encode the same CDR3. The CDR3 loop is CASSVLQGGEKLFF. The CDR3 nucleotides read TGTGCCAGCAGCGTCCTACAGGGGGGTGAAAAACTGTTTTTT. V and J are TRBV9 and TRBJ1-4, with 8 bases fitting TRBD1. Germline lookup yields CDR1 SGDLS and CDR2 YYNGEE. CDR3 length equals 14 residues. The V and J ends lost 2 bases and 7 bases, in that order; junction bases with no gene match: 4.

The DNA for the CDR3 is TGCGCCAGCAGCTTGGGAATCCTGCGGGAGGGTGAGCAGTTCTTC. This sequence encodes CASSLGILREGEQFF. J is TRBJ2-1 and V is TRBV5-1; 9 bases agree with TRBD2. V trimming: 0 bases; J trimming: 9 bases; junction bases outside the gene matches: 7. The CDR3 contains 15 residues. Looked up from germline, CDR1 is SGHRS and CDR2 is YFSETQ.

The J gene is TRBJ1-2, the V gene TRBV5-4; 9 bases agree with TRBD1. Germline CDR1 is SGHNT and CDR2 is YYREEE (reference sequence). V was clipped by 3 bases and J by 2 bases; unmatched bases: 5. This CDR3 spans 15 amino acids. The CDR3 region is CASSSTGGPNYGYTF. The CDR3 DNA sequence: TGTGCCAGCAGCTCAACAGGGGGCCCCAACTATGGCTACACCTTC.

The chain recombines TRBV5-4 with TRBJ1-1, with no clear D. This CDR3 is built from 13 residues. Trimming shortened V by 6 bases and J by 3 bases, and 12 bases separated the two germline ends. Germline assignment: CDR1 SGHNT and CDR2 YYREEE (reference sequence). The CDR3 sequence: CASTRGRDTEAFF. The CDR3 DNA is TGTGCCAGCACCCGAGGGAGGGACACTGAAGCTTTCTTT.

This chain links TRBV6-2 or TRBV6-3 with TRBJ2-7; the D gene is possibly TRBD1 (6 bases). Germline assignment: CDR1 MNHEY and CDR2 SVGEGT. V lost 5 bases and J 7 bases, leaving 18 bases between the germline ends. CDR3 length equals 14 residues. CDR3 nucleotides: TGTGCCAGCAGTCTACCCAGGGGCGTTTTTGAGCAGTACTTC. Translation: CASSLPRGVFEQYF.

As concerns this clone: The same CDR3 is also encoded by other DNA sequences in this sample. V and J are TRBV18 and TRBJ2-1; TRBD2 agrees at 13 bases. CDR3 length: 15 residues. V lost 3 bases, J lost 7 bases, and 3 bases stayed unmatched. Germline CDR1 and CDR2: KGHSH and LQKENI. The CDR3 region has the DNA TGTGCCAGCTCACCCGGACTAGCGGGAGATAATGAGCAGTTCTTC. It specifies CASSPGLAGDNEQFF.

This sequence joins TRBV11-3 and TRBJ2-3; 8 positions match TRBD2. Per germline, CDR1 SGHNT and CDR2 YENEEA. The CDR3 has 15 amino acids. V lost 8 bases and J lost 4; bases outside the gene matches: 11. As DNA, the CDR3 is TGTGCCAGCGCCTCACGGGAGGGCCACGCAGATACGCAGTATTTT. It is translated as CASASREGHADTQYF.

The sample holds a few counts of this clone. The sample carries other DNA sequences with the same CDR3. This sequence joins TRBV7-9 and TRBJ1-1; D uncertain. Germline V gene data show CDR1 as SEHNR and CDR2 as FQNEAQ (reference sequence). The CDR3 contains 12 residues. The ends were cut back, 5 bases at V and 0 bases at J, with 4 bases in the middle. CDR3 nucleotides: TGTGCCAGCAGCGTCATGAACACTGAAGCTTTCTTT. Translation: CASSVMNTEAFF.

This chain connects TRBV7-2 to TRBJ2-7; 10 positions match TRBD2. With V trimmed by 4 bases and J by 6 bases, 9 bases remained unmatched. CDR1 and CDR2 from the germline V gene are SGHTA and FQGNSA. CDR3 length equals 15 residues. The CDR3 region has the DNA TGTGCCAGCAGCTCCATGCTAGCGGGAGTCCCCGAGCAGTACTTC. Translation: CASSSMLAGVPEQYF. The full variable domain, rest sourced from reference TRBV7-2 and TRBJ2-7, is GAGVSQSPSNKVTEKGKDVELRCDPISGHTALYWYRQSLGQGLEFLIYFQGNSAPDKSGLPSDRFSAERTGGSVSTLTIQRTQQEDSAVYLCASSSMLAGVPEQYFGPGTRLTVT.

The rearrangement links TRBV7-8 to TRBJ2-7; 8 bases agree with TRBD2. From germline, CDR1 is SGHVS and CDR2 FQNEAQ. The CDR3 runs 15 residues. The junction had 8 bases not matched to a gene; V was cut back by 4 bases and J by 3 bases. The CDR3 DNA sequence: TGTGCCAGCAGCTCCCCAGCGGGAGTAGGCTACGAGCAGTACTTC. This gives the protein CASSSPAGVGYEQYF.

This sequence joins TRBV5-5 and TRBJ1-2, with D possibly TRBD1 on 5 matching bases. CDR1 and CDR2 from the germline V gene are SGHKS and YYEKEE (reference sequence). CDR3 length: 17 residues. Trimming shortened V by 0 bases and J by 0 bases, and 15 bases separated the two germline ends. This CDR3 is CASSLGGVTVANYGYTF. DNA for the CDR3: TGTGCCAGCAGCTTGGGGGGCGTGACGGTAGCTAACTATGGCTACACCTTC.

CDR3 bases: TGTGCCAGCAGTTCCACCCCGGACAGCTTCCTTGGGAAGCAGTACTTC. As protein: CASSSTPDSFLGKQYF. The rearrangement uses TRBV6-5 and TRBJ2-7; TRBD1 is a possible D gene (6 bases). CDR3 length: 16 residues. The ends were cut back, 4 bases at V and 8 bases at J, with 24 bases in the middle. CDR1 MNHEY and CDR2 SVGAGI come from the germline V gene.

CDR3 DNA: TGTGCCAGCAGCTTTACCGCGAATAATGAAAAACTGTTTTTT. It codes for CASSFTANNEKLFF. The chain combines TRBV7-2 with TRBJ1-4; D gene unclear. The ends were cut back, 3 bases at V and 4 bases at J, with 9 bases in the middle. There are 14 residues in the CDR3. Looked up from germline, CDR1 is SGHTA and CDR2 is FQGNSA.

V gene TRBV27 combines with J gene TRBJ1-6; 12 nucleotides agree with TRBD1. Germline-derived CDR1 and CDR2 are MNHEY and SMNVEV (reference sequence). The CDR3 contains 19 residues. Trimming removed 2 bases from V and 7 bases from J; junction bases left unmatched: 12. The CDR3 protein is CASSLQGQGALMGNSPLHF. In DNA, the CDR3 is TGTGCCAGCAGTTTACAGGGACAGGGGGCGCTGATGGGAAATTCACCCCTCCACTTT.

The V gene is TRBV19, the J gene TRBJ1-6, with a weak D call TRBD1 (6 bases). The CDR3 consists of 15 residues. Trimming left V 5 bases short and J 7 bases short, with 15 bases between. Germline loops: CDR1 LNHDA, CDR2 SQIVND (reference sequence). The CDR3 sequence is CASSPARGINSPLHF. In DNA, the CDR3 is TGTGCCAGTAGTCCCGCCAGGGGTATCAATTCACCCCTCCACTTT.